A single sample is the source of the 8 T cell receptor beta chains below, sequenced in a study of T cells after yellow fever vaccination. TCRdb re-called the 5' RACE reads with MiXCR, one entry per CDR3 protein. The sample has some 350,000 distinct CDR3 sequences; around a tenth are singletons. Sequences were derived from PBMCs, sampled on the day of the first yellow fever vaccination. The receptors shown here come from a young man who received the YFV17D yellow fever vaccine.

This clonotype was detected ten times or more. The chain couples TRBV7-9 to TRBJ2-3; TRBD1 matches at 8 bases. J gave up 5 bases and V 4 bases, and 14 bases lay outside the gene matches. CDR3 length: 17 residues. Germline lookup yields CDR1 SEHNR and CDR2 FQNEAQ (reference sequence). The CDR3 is CASSYIPWQGAKDTQYF. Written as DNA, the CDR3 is TGTGCCAGCAGCTACATCCCCTGGCAGGGGGCCAAAGATACGCAGTATTTT.

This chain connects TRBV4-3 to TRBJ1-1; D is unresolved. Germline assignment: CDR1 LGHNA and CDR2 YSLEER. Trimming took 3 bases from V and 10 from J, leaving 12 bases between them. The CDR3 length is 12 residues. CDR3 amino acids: CASSQGGFGAFF. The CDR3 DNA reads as TGCGCCAGCAGCCAGGGAGGGTTTGGAGCTTTCTTT.

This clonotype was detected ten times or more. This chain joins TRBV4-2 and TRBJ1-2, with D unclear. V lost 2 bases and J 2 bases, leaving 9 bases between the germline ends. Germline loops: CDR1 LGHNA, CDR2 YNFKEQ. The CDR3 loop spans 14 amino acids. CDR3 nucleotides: TGTGCCAGCAGCCAAAGGCTCGGGAACTATGGCTACACCTTC. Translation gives CASSQRLGNYGYTF.

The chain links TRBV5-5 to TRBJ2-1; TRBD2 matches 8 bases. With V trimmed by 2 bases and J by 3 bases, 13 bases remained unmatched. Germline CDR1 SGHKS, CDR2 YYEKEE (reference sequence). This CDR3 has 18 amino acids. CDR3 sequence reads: CASSFMRGASLFYNEQFF. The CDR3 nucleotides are TGTGCCAGCAGCTTTATGCGGGGGGCCTCGCTGTTCTACAATGAGCAGTTCTTC.

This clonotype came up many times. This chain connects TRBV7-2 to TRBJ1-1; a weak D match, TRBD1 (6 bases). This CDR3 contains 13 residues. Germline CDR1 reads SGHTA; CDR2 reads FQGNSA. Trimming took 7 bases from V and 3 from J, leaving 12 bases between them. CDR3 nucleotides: TGTGCCAGCAACAACAGGGTAGACACTGAAGCTTTCTTT. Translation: CASNNRVDTEAFF.

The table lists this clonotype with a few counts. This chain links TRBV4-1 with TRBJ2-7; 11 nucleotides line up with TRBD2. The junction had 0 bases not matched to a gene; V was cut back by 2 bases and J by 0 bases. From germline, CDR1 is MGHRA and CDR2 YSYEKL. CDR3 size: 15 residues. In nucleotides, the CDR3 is TGCGCCAGCAGCCAAACTAGCGGGGGCTCCTACGAGCAGTACTTC. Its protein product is CASSQTSGGSYEQYF.

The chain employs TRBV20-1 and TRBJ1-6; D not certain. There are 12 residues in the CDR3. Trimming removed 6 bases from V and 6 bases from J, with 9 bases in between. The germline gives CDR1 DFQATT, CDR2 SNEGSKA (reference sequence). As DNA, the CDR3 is TGCAGTGCCAAGGGCGGTAATTCACCCCTCCACTTT. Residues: CSAKGGNSPLHF.

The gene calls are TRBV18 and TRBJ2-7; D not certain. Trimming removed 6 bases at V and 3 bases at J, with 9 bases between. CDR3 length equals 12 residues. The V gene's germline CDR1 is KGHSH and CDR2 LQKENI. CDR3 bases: TGTGCCAGCTCCCTCAACGACTACGAGCAGTACGTC. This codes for CASSLNDYEQYV.